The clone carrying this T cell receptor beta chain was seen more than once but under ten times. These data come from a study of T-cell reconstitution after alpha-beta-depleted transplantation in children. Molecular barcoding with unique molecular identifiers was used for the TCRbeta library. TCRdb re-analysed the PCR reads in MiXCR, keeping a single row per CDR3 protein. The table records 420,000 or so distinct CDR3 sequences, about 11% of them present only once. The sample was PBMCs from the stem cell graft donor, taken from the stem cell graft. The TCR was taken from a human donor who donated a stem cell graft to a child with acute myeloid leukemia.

As DNA, the CDR3 is TGTGCCACCGGGCCAGGACAGGTGCATGGCTACACCTTC. This encodes CATGPGQVHGYTF. The rearrangement uses TRBV15 and TRBJ1-2; 7 bases align to TRBD1. From germline, CDR1 is LNHNV and CDR2 YYDKDF (reference sequence). This CDR3 comprises 13 residues. With 8 bases clipped from V and 6 bases from J, the junction kept 9 bases outside the gene matches. Using reference TRBV15 and TRBJ1-2 for the parts outside the CDR3, the full variable domain is DAMVIQNPRYQVTQFGKPVTLSCSQTLNHNVMYWYQQKSSQAPKLLFHYYDKDFNNEADTPDNFQSRRPNTSFCFLDIRSPGLGDTAMYLCATGPGQVHGYTFGSGTRLTVV.